Shown below are 18 T cell receptor beta chains from a single sample sequenced in a study. Treg sorting used a CD4+CD25+CD127-/low gate. MiXCR was run by TCRdb on the 5' RACE reads, yielding one entry per CDR3 protein. Of fewer than 65,000 distinct CDR3 sequences listed, around 20% were seen once; the top ten hold about 2.9%. Input material: tumor-infiltrating Tregs sorted from the breast tumor. These TCRs come from a female donor with breast cancer.

Remarks on this clonotype: Relative to the germline gene, one junction end is altered; a read error may explain this. The chain uses TRBV29-1 and TRBJ2-5; perhaps D is TRBD1 or TRBD2 (6 bases each). The CDR3 sequence is 13 residues long. Germline V gene data show CDR1 as SQVTM and CDR2 as ANQGSEA. This CDR3 is CSVEIGGAGTQHF. The CDR3 DNA follows: TGCAGCGTTGAAATTGGGGGCGCGGGGACCCAGCACTTC.

This clonotype turned up a few times. The chain links TRBV7-9 to TRBJ1-2; D possibly corresponds to TRBD1 (5 bases). Germline CDR1 SEHNR, CDR2 FQNEAQ (reference sequence). The CDR3 has 15 residues. V was clipped by 1 base and J by 8 bases, with 17 bases between them. The CDR3 sequence is CASSLEGLQGWGYTF. The CDR3 DNA reads TGTGCCAGCAGCTTAGAGGGACTTCAAGGATGGGGCTACACCTTC.

This rearrangement joins TRBV13 to TRBJ2-7; 9 bases fit TRBD1. V lost 1 base and J lost 6; bases outside the gene matches: 10. Germline V gene sequence: CDR1 PRHDT, CDR2 FYEKMQ (reference sequence). The CDR3 has 16 amino acids. The CDR3 sequence: CASSLVPPDRGGEQYF. The CDR3 DNA reads as TGTGCCAGCAGCTTAGTCCCACCGGACAGGGGAGGCGAGCAGTACTTC.

A few counts support this clonotype. The junction departs from the called germline gene at one end, perhaps through a read error. This chain uses TRBV7-7 with TRBJ2-5; 7 bases are a match to TRBD1. Germline assignment: CDR1 SSHAT and CDR2 FNYEAQ (reference sequence). This CDR3 region has 14 residues. CDR3 in DNA: TGTGCTAGCAGCTTGGCCGGGACAGAAGAGACCCAGTACTTC. This encodes CASSLAGTEETQYF.

This clonotype appeared a single time. J is TRBJ2-1 and V is TRBV12-3 or TRBV12-4, with 8 positions matching TRBD1. Trimming removed 6 bases from V and 7 bases from J; junction bases left unmatched: 8. The CDR3 covers 14 residues. CDR3 bases: TGTGCCAGCAGCACCGGGACAGGTCAAAATGAGCAGTTCTTC. Its protein is CASSTGTGQNEQFF.

This clonotype was seen a few times. The V and J genes are TRBV7-9 and TRBJ2-7; 7 nucleotides match TRBD1. Germline V gene data show CDR1 as SEHNR and CDR2 as FQNEAQ (reference sequence). With 7 bases clipped from V and 0 bases from J, the junction kept 6 bases outside the gene matches. This CDR3 region has 14 residues. CDR3 DNA sequence: TGTGCCAGCACCTACGACAGGGACTCCTACGAGCAGTACTTC. Translated, it gives CASTYDRDSYEQYF.

This clonotype was detected ten times or more. This chain links TRBV7-2 with TRBJ2-6; D unresolved. Trimming left V 11 bases short and J 4 bases short, with 15 bases between. The CDR3 loop spans 14 amino acids. Germline CDR1 is SGHTA and CDR2 is FQGNSA. The CDR3 loop reads CAATARSGANVLTF. In nucleotides, the CDR3 is TGTGCCGCAACAGCAAGATCCGGGGCCAACGTCCTGACTTTC.

At least ten counts were recorded for this clonotype. This chain links TRBV7-6 with TRBJ2-7; the match to TRBD1 covers 9 bases. Germline V gene lookup returns CDR1 SGHVS and CDR2 FNYEAQ. The trim removed 4 bases at V and 6 bases at J, leaving 7 bases unmatched. The CDR3 consists of 14 residues. CDR3 DNA sequence: TGTGCCAGCAGCTCCCCGGGACAGGGAGTCGAGCAGTACTTC. This gives the protein CASSSPGQGVEQYF.

The CDR3 loop is CASSQGHTSGGSSNSPLHF. The CDR3 nucleotides are TGCGCCAGCAGCCAAGGTCATACGTCGGGAGGCTCGAGTAATTCACCCCTCCACTTT. The chain employs TRBV4-1 and TRBJ1-6; D remains ambiguous. CDR3 length: 19 residues. Germline CDR1 reads MGHRA; CDR2 reads YSYEKL. Trimming shortened V by 1 base and J by 6 bases, and 22 bases separated the two germline ends.

This clonotype came up many times. The chain uses TRBV5-1 and TRBJ2-5, with 11 bases aligning to TRBD2. The CDR3 totals 15 residues. Germline CDR1 SGHRS, CDR2 YFSETQ. Germline trimming cut 4 bases from V and 1 base from J; bases unmatched to any gene: 3. The CDR3 DNA follows: TGCGCCAGCAGCCGACTAGCGGGGCCCCAAGAGACCCAGTACTTC. Residues: CASSRLAGPQETQYF.

This clonotype has a handful of counts. The V gene is TRBV6-5, the J gene TRBJ1-1; D call uncertain. The CDR3 runs 16 residues. V was clipped by 6 bases and J by 1 base, with 18 bases between them. Germline assignment: CDR1 MNHEY and CDR2 SVGAGI. The CDR3 sequence is CASSGGPWGQNTEAFF. In DNA form, the CDR3 reads TGTGCCAGCAGCGGCGGCCCTTGGGGTCAGAACACTGAAGCTTTCTTT.

The chain is built from TRBV6-6 and TRBJ2-1; D remains ambiguous. Trimming pared 5 bases from V and 0 bases from J, leaving 11 bases between. Germline loops: CDR1 MNHNY, CDR2 SVGAGI (reference sequence). The CDR3 has 15 amino acids. The DNA for the CDR3 is TGTGCCAGCAGTGGTCTTGGGGACTCCTACAATGAGCAGTTCTTC. Protein product: CASSGLGDSYNEQFF.

This clonotype was detected ten times or more. The rearrangement links TRBV15 to TRBJ1-5; D gene uncertain. Between the trimmed V and J ends, which lost 3 bases and 5 bases, there was a span of 5 bases. Germline lookup yields CDR1 LNHNV and CDR2 YYDKDF (reference sequence). CDR3 length: 12 amino acids. DNA for the CDR3: TGTGCCACCAGCAGGAGGGATCAGCCCCAGCATTTT. This encodes CATSRRDQPQHF.

The chain combines TRBV24-1 with TRBJ2-3, with 9 bases lining up with TRBD2. V was pared by 4 bases and J by 4 bases, with 5 bases of the junction left unmatched. CDR1 KGHDR and CDR2 SFDVKD come from the germline V gene. There are 15 residues in the CDR3. CDR3 in amino acids: CATSEPSGVADTQYF. The CDR3 DNA follows: TGTGCCACCAGTGAACCTAGCGGGGTAGCAGATACGCAGTATTTT.

In this sample, this clonotype turned up a few times. The chain couples TRBV9 to TRBJ1-3; 7 bases match TRBD1. The CDR3 spans 12 residues. J was trimmed by 4 bases and V by 5 bases; bases with no gene match: 0. The V gene's germline CDR1 is SGDLS and CDR2 YYNGEE. The CDR3 DNA sequence: TGTGCCAGCAGGGGACAGGGAAACACCATATATTTT. Protein sequence: CASRGQGNTIYF.

This clonotype was recorded a few times. This chain connects TRBV5-1 to TRBJ2-5; D is unclear. The CDR3 runs 15 residues. Germline V gives CDR1 SGHRS, CDR2 YFSETQ. V dropped 0 bases and J dropped 3 bases, with 12 bases sitting between them. CDR3 in DNA: TGCGCCAGCAGCTTGGCCCCTCCGGTGGAAGAGACCCAGTACTTC. It specifies CASSLAPPVEETQYF.

The gene calls are TRBV15 and TRBJ2-1, with 9 bases identical to TRBD2. The V gene end was trimmed by 6 bases and the J gene end by 4 bases; junction bases not matched to a gene: 13. The germline V gene encodes CDR1 LNHNV and CDR2 YYDKDF (reference sequence). The CDR3 is 17 residues long. In DNA, the CDR3 is TGTGCCACCAGTCAGACTAGCGGAGGTGGGGGGTACAATGAGCAGTTCTTC. Its translation is CATSQTSGGGGYNEQFF. Full variable domain (outside the CDR3, taken from reference TRBV15 and TRBJ2-1): DAMVIQNPRYQVTQFGKPVTLSCSQTLNHNVMYWYQQKSSQAPKLLFHYYDKDFNNEADTPDNFQSRRPNTSFCFLDIRSPGLGDTAMYLCATSQTSGGGGYNEQFFGPGTRLTVL.

The sample holds many counts of this clonotype. This chain links TRBV5-1 with TRBJ2-7; TRBD1 matches at 9 bases. V lost 3 bases and J lost 2; bases outside the gene matches: 6. In germline, CDR1 is SGHRS, CDR2 YFSETQ. This CDR3 contains 15 residues. The CDR3 region has the DNA TGCGCCAGCAGCTCCTCCGGGACAGGGACCTACGAGCAGTACTTC. It translates to CASSSSGTGTYEQYF. The full variable domain, with the rest looked up from reference TRBV5-1 and TRBJ2-7, is KAGVTQTPRYLIKTRGQQVTLSCSPISGHRSVSWYQQTPGQGLQFLFEYFSETQRNKGNFPGRFSGRQFSNSRSEMNVSTLELGDSALYLCASSSSGTGTYEQYFGPGTRLTVT.